This TCR beta chain originates from a study of T cell responses to AZD1222 COVID-19 vaccine. From germline, CDR1 is KGHSH and CDR2 LQKENI. Trimming cost V 0 bases and J 0 bases, with 6 bases left between them. The CDR3 is 14 amino acids. The method was immunoSEQ multiplex PCR; TCRdb's version includes in-frame clones alone and lacks a portion of them. The sample shows 190,000 or so clones, around 93% of them seen only once. About this clone: As yet, its antigen is unknown.

Overall study findings and caveats: Compared with day 0, the breadth and depth of the Spike-specific TCR repertoire rose significantly after two doses of AZD1222.

The clonotype was recovered from an adult who received the AZD1222 COVID-19 vaccine. Sequenced material: peripheral blood, taken 28 days after the second AZD1222 dose. The chain couples TRBV18 to TRBJ2-7; D remains ambiguous. The CDR3 sequence: CASSPPSYSYEQYF. CDR3 DNA sequence: TGTGCCAGCTCACCACCCAGCTACTCCTACGAGCAGTACTTC. The full variable domain, rest sourced from reference TRBV18 and TRBJ2-7, is NAGVMQNPRHLVRRRGQEARLRCSPMKGHSHVYWYRQLPEEGLKFMVYLQKENIIDESGMPKERFSAEFPKEGPSILRIQQVVRGDSAAYFCASSPPSYSYEQYFGPGTRLTVT.